This T cell receptor (beta chain) originates from a study of T cells in Graves' hyperthyroidism and ophthalmopathy. Amplified TCR beta CDR3 regions came from RNA transcripts. The TCR CDR3 was amplified in a first-round RT-PCR using the HTBI primer set. TCRdb recomputed calls from the multiplex PCR reads with MiXCR, one row per CDR3 protein. The sample lists hundreds of thousands of distinct CDR3 sequences, roughly 15% seen once, with about a tenth in the top ten. With V trimmed by 5 bases and J by 7 bases, 13 bases remained unmatched. Germline V CDR1 and CDR2: DFQATT, SNEGSKA (reference sequence). CDR3 size: 15 residues.

The sequencing input was blood. This receptor was obtained from a woman aged 18-30 years with Graves' hyperthyroidism. The chain joins TRBV20-1 to TRBJ2-5; 10 positions match TRBD1. CDR3 region: CSASVDRDRGWTQYF. CDR3 sequence (DNA): TGCAGTGCTTCCGTGGACCGGGACAGGGGATGGACCCAGTACTTC.